This entry lists 7 T cell receptor beta chains sequenced from one sample in a study of chemoradiotherapy in HPV16-positive cancers. Data came from immunoSEQ multiplex PCR; TCRdb stores just in-frame clones and leaves some out. The sample lists under 35,000 clones, 93% occurring once. The specimen was blood, collected from a patient who underwent chemoradiotherapy. The receptors were sampled from a human donor with HPV-associated anogenital cancer.

The V and J genes are TRBV7-2 and TRBJ1-2; D is uncertain. Trimming took off 2 bases at V and 3 bases at J, with 7 bases between the two ends. Germline V gives CDR1 SGHTA, CDR2 FQGNSA. CDR3 length: 13 residues. This chain's CDR3 is CASSLYRDYGYTF. CDR3 coding DNA: TGTGCCAGCAGCTTATACAGAGACTATGGCTACACCTTC.

This chain uses TRBV7-3 with TRBJ1-1; maybe TRBD1 (6 bases). Trimming removed 1 base at V and 5 bases at J, with 14 bases between. This CDR3 spans 15 amino acids. Germline-derived CDR1 and CDR2 are SGHTA and FQGTGA. The CDR3 sequence: CASSLSQGTRTEAFF. The CDR3 nucleotides are TGTGCCAGCAGCTTAAGCCAGGGGACAAGAACTGAAGCTTTCTTT.

This CDR3 is CASSSPGSSGNTIYF. In DNA form, the CDR3 reads TGTGCCAGTAGTTCGCCCGGTTCCTCTGGAAACACCATATATTTT. This chain uses TRBV19 with TRBJ1-3; D unclear. V lost 5 bases and J lost 0, with 11 bases in between. Looked up from germline, CDR1 is LNHDA and CDR2 is SQIVND (reference sequence). This CDR3 contains 15 residues.

The chain employs TRBV18 and TRBJ2-1; D assignment may be TRBD1 or TRBD2 (5 bases each). Germline lookup yields CDR1 KGHSH and CDR2 LQKENI. Trimming shortened V by 1 base and J by 10 bases, and 23 bases separated the two germline ends. CDR3 size: 17 residues. The CDR3 region has the DNA TGTGCCAGCTCACCACAGCCCGGCTGGGACCGGGTAGAAGAGCAGTTCTTC. Encoded protein: CASSPQPGWDRVEEQFF.

This clone was recorded a few times. The J gene is TRBJ2-3, the V gene TRBV4-2; 9 bases are shared with TRBD2. The CDR3 sequence is 15 residues long. Germline V CDR1 and CDR2: LGHNA, YNFKEQ. J was trimmed by 6 bases and V by 4 bases; bases with no gene match: 8. The CDR3 region is CASSRRAGGTDTQYF. The CDR3 DNA reads TGTGCCAGCAGCCGGAGGGCGGGGGGGACGGATACGCAGTATTTT.

The V call is TRBV6-6, the J call TRBJ1-5; D unclear. The CDR3 runs 14 residues. Trimming took off 2 bases at V and 5 bases at J, with 10 bases between the two ends. Germline-derived CDR1 and CDR2 are MNHNY and SVGAGI (reference sequence). CDR3 residues: CASSYPQQDQPQHF. CDR3 DNA sequence: TGTGCCAGCAGTTACCCCCAGCAGGATCAGCCCCAGCATTTT.

The chain joins TRBV4-3 to TRBJ1-2; no definite D call. The germline V gene encodes CDR1 LGHNA and CDR2 YSLEER. The CDR3 covers 16 residues. Trimming pared 0 bases from V and 2 bases from J, leaving 13 bases between. The CDR3 here is CASSQDRPGVNYGYTF. CDR3 in DNA: TGCGCCAGCAGCCAAGATCGGCCCGGAGTAAACTATGGCTACACCTTC.